Many counts were recorded for the clone carrying this T cell receptor (beta chain). The antigen is not known. The read ends 3 residues before the CDR3 terminus; that terminus is restored from the germline J gene. These data originate in a study of T cell clonality in common variable immunodeficiency. Broader study findings: CVID subjects showed higher TCRbeta clonality than healthy controls. Fewer TCRbeta clones were shared among CVID subjects than controls. Common variable immunodeficiency TCR beta sequences reportedly had fewer deletions and N-nucleotide insertions.

Germline V CDR1 and CDR2: DFQATT, SNEGSKA (reference sequence). The CDR3 extends over 16 amino acids. Losses at the gene ends were 1 base for V and 4 bases for J; bases not matched to a gene: 6. CVID meant reduced serum IgG, IgA and/or IgM plus specific antibody deficiency. Donors gave roughly 4.5 to 8.5 ml heparinized peripheral whole blood. Profiling relied on immunoSEQ multiplex PCR, and the TCRdb table lists in-frame clones only, not all of them. Sampling found about 28,000 clones, none seen once. The sequenced material came from peripheral blood mononuclear cells. This receptor was identified in a human donor with common variable immunodeficiency. The V gene is TRBV20-1, the J gene TRBJ2-2; the match to TRBD1 covers 10 bases. Here the CDR3 reads CSARVRGTGATGELFF. The covered CDR3 bases are TGCAGTGCTAGAGTTCGGGGGACAGGGGCCACCGGGGAG.